A single sample gave rise to the 6 T cell receptor beta chains below, sequenced in a study of cytomegalovirus exposure and HLA in healthy donors (dated by TCRdb to the late 2010s). Library preparation used the immunoSEQ multiplex PCR assay. For the multiplex PCR, a mixture combining 60 forward primers for TCR Vbeta segments and 13 reverse primers for TCR Jbeta segments was used. Imported from immuneACCESS, the table was reduced by TCRdb to in-frame sequences with V and J called. These copies leave out some clones; in studies compared against another copy, an unresolved V gene accounts for under half, and the cause of the remainder is not known. This sample gives around 92,000 clones in total; 65% to 85% of them show up just once. Approximately 1.3% of the sample goes to the ten largest clones. The sample was PBMCs. These TCRs come from a girl aged 2 to 9 in good health and CMV-seropositive.

In the case of this clone: Other DNA sequences in the sample encode the same CDR3. V is TRBV7-9 and J is TRBJ2-1; D is undetermined. From germline, CDR1 is SEHNR and CDR2 FQNEAQ (reference sequence). The CDR3 runs 14 residues. The V end lost 1 base, the J end lost 0 bases, and 4 bases lay between the germline ends. The CDR3 DNA is TGTGCCAGCAGCTTAGTGAGCTCCTACAATGAGCAGTTCTTC. Protein: CASSLVSSYNEQFF.

The V gene is TRBV28, the J gene TRBJ1-2; D remains unclear. V was trimmed by 6 bases and J by 2 bases, leaving 13 bases between them. Looked up from germline, CDR1 is MDHEN and CDR2 is SYDVKM. The CDR3 covers 14 residues. The CDR3, as DNA: TGTGCCAGCAGGTTGTCCGCACTCAACTATGGCTACACCTTC. Residues: CASRLSALNYGYTF.

This sequence joins TRBV6-1 and TRBJ1-1, with no clear D. Trimming took off 7 bases at V and 8 bases at J, with 11 bases between the two ends. The CDR3 has 11 amino acids. Germline CDR1 reads MNHNS; CDR2 reads SASEGT. DNA for the CDR3: TGTGCCAGCAAATCCGGGGTAGAAGCTTTCTTT. Amino acids: CASKSGVEAFF.

The chain couples TRBV29-1 to TRBJ1-1; 7 nucleotides match TRBD1. V gave up 6 bases and J gave up 8 bases; unmatched junction bases: 9. The CDR3 sequence is 12 residues long. Germline V gives CDR1 SQVTM, CDR2 ANQGSEA. CDR3 coding DNA: TGCAGCGTACACAGGGGTCAACTCGAAGCTTTCTTT. Encoded protein: CSVHRGQLEAFF. Drawing the rest from reference TRBV29-1 and TRBJ1-1, the complete variable domain is SAVISQKPSRDICQRGTSLTIQCQVDSQVTMMFWYRQQPGQSLTLIATANQGSEATYESGFVIDKFPISRPNLTFSTLTVSNMSPEDSSIYLCSVHRGQLEAFFGQGTRLTVV.

V and J are TRBV25-1 and TRBJ2-1, with TRBD1 as a possible D gene (6 bases). The CDR3 runs to 13 residues. Germline CDR1 MGHDK, CDR2 SYGVNS. V shed 7 bases and J shed 9 bases, with 16 bases lying between them. The CDR3 sequence is CASTNRVRSEQFF. In nucleotides, the CDR3 is TGTGCCAGCACTAACAGGGTTCGGAGTGAGCAGTTCTTC.

The chain couples TRBV7-6 to TRBJ1-1, with 7 bases lining up with TRBD1. This CDR3 has 13 residues. The junction had 3 bases not matched to a gene; V was cut back by 5 bases and J by 3 bases. Germline CDR1 is SGHVS and CDR2 is FNYEAQ. The CDR3 loop is CASSRTGDTEAFF. As DNA, the CDR3 is TGTGCCAGCAGCCGCACAGGGGACACTGAAGCTTTCTTT.